These 14 T cell receptor beta chains came from one sample sequenced in a study of blood T cell repertoires in COVID-19. Sequencing used immunoSEQ multiplex PCR; TCRdb keeps in-frame clones, though not all of them. The sample carries some 64,000 clones, roughly 84% recorded once. The sequenced sample consisted of peripheral blood. These TCRs come from a man aged 60 to 69 with COVID-19, enrolled during active disease.

This clone has more than one count but fewer than ten. The chain combines TRBV24-1 with TRBJ2-1; 13 positions match TRBD2. CDR3 size: 16 residues. J gave up 2 bases and V 4 bases, and 1 base lay outside the gene matches. Germline values: CDR1 KGHDR, CDR2 SFDVKD. The CDR3 region is CATSDTSGGAYNEQFF. CDR3 coding DNA: TGTGCCACCAGTGACACTAGCGGGGGGGCCTACAATGAGCAGTTCTTC.

The chain carries TRBV10-1 and TRBJ2-1; 10 bases are shared with TRBD2. CDR1 is WNHNN and CDR2 is SYGVQD in the germline V gene (reference sequence). The CDR3 runs 16 residues. J gave up 5 bases and V 2 bases, and 6 bases lay outside the gene matches. The CDR3 coding sequence is TGCGCCAGCAGTGAGAGCGGGAGGGGTAGCGACAATGAGCAGTTCTTC. Translation: CASSESGRGSDNEQFF.

The count of this clone is one. One junction end does not reproduce the germline sequence, and a read error may be involved. The CDR3 DNA reads as TGTGCCAGCAGCGAAGGTCAGCAAGAGACCCAGTACTTC. It is translated as CASSEGQQETQYF. This chain uses TRBV2 with TRBJ2-5; D gene unclear. This CDR3 has 13 amino acids. The germline CDR1 and CDR2 sequences are SNHLY and FYNNEI.

This clone was counted once. This chain links TRBV2 with TRBJ2-4; 11 nucleotides align to TRBD2. V lost 4 bases to trimming and J lost 0 bases; unmatched junction nucleotides: 8. Germline V gene sequence: CDR1 SNHLY, CDR2 FYNNEI. The CDR3 is made up of 18 amino acids. CDR3 in amino acids: CASSVGSGRGLAKNIQYF. In DNA form, the CDR3 reads TGTGCCAGCAGTGTGGGTAGCGGGAGGGGTTTAGCCAAAAACATTCAGTACTTC.

The chain joins TRBV6-5 to TRBJ2-7; 8 bases match TRBD1. The CDR3 runs to 14 residues. Germline V gene lookup returns CDR1 MNHEY and CDR2 SVGAGI. The trim removed 3 bases at V and 2 bases at J, leaving 3 bases unmatched. The CDR3 nucleotides are TGTGCCAGCAGTTATTGGGACAGGACCTACGAGCAGTACTTC. Amino acid sequence: CASSYWDRTYEQYF.

The sample holds one count of this clone. V usage is TRBV6-1 and J usage is TRBJ1-3, with D tentatively TRBD1 (5 bases). The CDR3 loop spans 14 amino acids. The V gene's germline CDR1 is MNHNS and CDR2 SASEGT. Trimming shortened V by 2 bases and J by 7 bases, and 12 bases separated the two germline ends. The CDR3 sequence: CASSEFLEGNTIYF. The CDR3 DNA reads as TGTGCCAGCAGTGAATTTTTGGAGGGGAACACCATATATTTT.

V is TRBV19 and J is TRBJ2-3; TRBD2 matches at 11 bases. The CDR3 has 16 amino acids. Germline V gives CDR1 LNHDA, CDR2 SQIVND (reference sequence). V trimming: 7 bases; J trimming: 2 bases; junction bases outside the gene matches: 8. CDR3 bases: TGTGCCAGTAAGCGGACGACTAGCGGGGCCACAGATACGCAGTATTTT. It specifies CASKRTTSGATDTQYF.

The rearrangement uses TRBV7-3 and TRBJ2-1; TRBD1 agrees at 8 bases. The CDR3 runs to 15 residues. V shed 5 bases, J shed 6 bases, and the junction held 9 bases outside the gene matches. In germline, CDR1 is SGHTA, CDR2 FQGTGA. Here the CDR3 DNA reads TGTGCCAGCAGCCCACGTGGGGACAGGAGCAATGAGCAGTTCTTC. It translates to CASSPRGDRSNEQFF.

V is TRBV4-1 and J is TRBJ2-3, with TRBD2 as a possible D gene (6 bases). The germline V gene has CDR1 MGHRA and CDR2 YSYEKL. The CDR3 sequence is 21 residues long. The germline V and J ends were trimmed by 3 bases and 5 bases, with 33 bases remaining between them. For the CDR3, the DNA is TGCGCCAGCAGCCAGCCCCCTATGGGGTCGCGGGGACTCAGGAGTGTAGATACGCAGTATTTT. It is translated as CASSQPPMGSRGLRSVDTQYF.

CDR3 sequence: CASSQDGVQPQHF. The CDR3 region has the DNA TGTGCCAGCAGCCAAGACGGTGTTCAGCCCCAGCATTTT. The gene calls are TRBV3-1 (or the pseudogene TRBV3-2) and TRBJ1-5; no firm D call. CDR1 is LGHDT and CDR2 is YNNKEL in the germline V gene (reference sequence). V lost 0 bases, J lost 6 bases, and 6 bases lay in between. The CDR3 is made up of 13 amino acids.

The chain is built from TRBV18 and TRBJ1-5; unclear D gene. The CDR3 consists of 15 residues. CDR1 and CDR2 from the germline V gene are KGHSH and LQKENI. Trimming left V 2 bases short and J 5 bases short, with 13 bases between. This CDR3 reads CASSPVGRVDQPQHF. CDR3 bases: TGTGCCAGCTCACCAGTAGGGAGGGTCGATCAGCCCCAGCATTTT.

V is TRBV9 and J is TRBJ2-5; 8 bases align to TRBD1. V shed 0 bases, J shed 2 bases, and the junction held 6 bases outside the gene matches. The CDR3 is 16 residues long. Germline CDR1 and CDR2: SGDLS and YYNGEE. DNA for the CDR3: TGTGCCAGCAGCGTAGATCAGAGGACAGGGCAAGAGACCCAGTACTTC. Protein sequence: CASSVDQRTGQETQYF.

This CDR3 is CASSTSGQPQHF. In DNA form, the CDR3 reads TGTGCCAGCAGTACCTCGGGGCAGCCCCAGCATTTT. The chain joins TRBV6-5 to TRBJ1-5, with D uncertain. The ends were cut back, 5 bases at V and 7 bases at J, with 9 bases in the middle. Germline V CDR1 and CDR2: MNHEY, SVGAGI. The CDR3 loop spans 12 amino acids.

J is TRBJ1-2 and V is TRBV4-1; D call uncertain. The CDR3 length is 16 residues. Germline V lookup: CDR1 MGHRA, CDR2 YSYEKL. V was shortened by 5 bases and J by 6 bases, with 22 bases between the two germline ends. Written as DNA, the CDR3 is TGCGCCAGCAGCAATCCCCACCAGGCAAGGCGGGATGGCTACACCTTC. Amino acids: CASSNPHQARRDGYTF.